Listed below are T cell receptor beta chains from one sample, sequenced in a study of post-analysis software for immune sequencing data. TCRdb called the PCR reads again in MiXCR, with one record for every CDR3 protein. The sample yields hundreds of thousands of distinct CDR3 sequences, approximately 60% seen once. Sequenced: blood. Receptor source: a girl aged 2-10 years with multiple sclerosis. CDR3s include the opening cysteine and the closing phenylalanine or tryptophan. Each record gives: D gene, CDR3 length, V gene, J gene, CDR3 protein. D genes are given only for firm matches.

-,14,TRBV3-1,TRBJ2-2,CASSRLYGPGELFF
-,14,TRBV29-1,TRBJ2-3,CSARAGSSSDTQYF
-,15,TRBV7-2,-,CASSFGRGEGETQYF
-,14,TRBV11-2,TRBJ2-3,CASSLIGDTDTQYF
-,12,TRBV18,TRBJ2-5,CASSPGSKTQYF
TRBD1,18,TRBV20-1,TRBJ1-2,CSARDWRPGGRMYYGYTF
-,16,TRBV5-5,TRBJ1-3,CASSSSDSSGGNTIYF
-,14,TRBV10-3,-,CAISEVAGPHEQYF
TRBD1,16,TRBV12-3/TRBV12-4,TRBJ1-2,CASSLESGTGGNGYTF
TRBD1,15,TRBV6-6,TRBJ2-4,CASSYRRTGENIQYF
TRBD1,12,TRBV12-3/TRBV12-4,TRBJ2-5,CTSRGDRKTQYF
TRBD1,14,TRBV6-5,TRBJ1-2,CASSPQGGADGYTF
TRBD1,16,TRBV5-1,TRBJ2-3,CASGPTGQGPTDTQYF
TRBD2,15,TRBV20-1,TRBJ2-3,CSAKWRGAPPDTQYF
TRBD2,15,TRBV20-1,TRBJ2-5,CSARGLAGVGETQYF
TRBD2,14,TRBV15,TRBJ2-3,CATSSRAGGVLQYF
TRBD1,15,TRBV28,TRBJ1-2,CASRPQQGRGYGYTF
-,11,TRBV20-1,TRBJ2-1,CSAPNNNEQFF
TRBD1,17,TRBV5-1,TRBJ2-6,CASSTGAATSGANVLTF
TRBD2,16,TRBV5-1,TRBJ2-5,CASSLLGTSGGETQYF
-,14,TRBV7-9,TRBJ2-1,CASSYLAATNEQFF
-,15,TRBV14,TRBJ2-1,CASSHALDGYNEQFF
-,14,TRBV12-3/TRBV12-4,TRBJ1-2,CASSLTGPLYGYTF
-,14,TRBV20-1,TRBJ1-2,CSARGDRANYGYTF
-,14,TRBV6-1,TRBJ2-5,CASSGAGPQETQYF
-,16,TRBV5-1,TRBJ2-1,CASSLDRGLGYNEQFF
-,12,TRBV12-3/TRBV12-4,TRBJ2-2,CASRIWPGELFF
-,13,TRBV5-1,TRBJ2-3,CASSSRERDTQYF
-,16,TRBV20-1,TRBJ1-2,CSARDMGGRLNYGYTF
TRBD2,19,TRBV20-1,TRBJ2-1,CSARKRGTSGRSSYNEQFF
TRBD2,15,TRBV20-1,TRBJ2-7,CSARDAVSGSHEQYF
TRBD2,14,TRBV20-1,TRBJ2-1,CSATRLAANNEQFF
TRBD2,18,TRBV20-1,TRBJ2-5,CSALPGLAGAPYQETQYF
TRBD2,16,TRBV6-1,TRBJ2-1,CASTTSEKFLYNEQFF
TRBD2,14,TRBV10-2,TRBJ2-7,CASKKREFDHEQYF
TRBD2,17,TRBV5-1,TRBJ2-1,CASSLGVAGEFYNEQFF